The 10 T cell receptor beta chains given below trace back to one sample, sequenced in a study of tumor and adjacent non-tumor tissue in lung cancer. The template was RNA from unsorted bulk tissue. TCRbeta libraries were built with three rounds of nested PCR, modified from ARM-PCR. TCRdb recomputed calls from the multiplex PCR reads with MiXCR, one row per CDR3 protein. The table lists approximately 71,000 distinct CDR3 sequences, roughly three fifths of them singletons. Sequencing was carried out using lung tumor tissue. These receptors were obtained from a man aged 45-60 years with non-small cell lung cancer.

Concerning this clonotype itself: A read error is possible here, since a much larger clone lies one base away. The chain combines TRBV7-9 with TRBJ2-3; 10 bases are shared with TRBD2. The germline V gene has CDR1 SEHNR and CDR2 FQNEAQ (reference sequence). There are 14 residues in the CDR3. The CDR3 protein is CARSLAGGFGTQYF. As DNA, the CDR3 is TGTGCCAGAAGCTTAGCGGGGGGATTTGGTACGCAGTATTTT.

In regard to this clonotype: Possible read error: a much larger clone is one base away. V and J are TRBV6-2 or TRBV6-3 and TRBJ2-2, with TRBD2 as a possible D gene (6 bases). CDR1 is MNHEY and CDR2 is SVGEGT in the germline V gene. The CDR3 loop spans 15 amino acids. This chain's CDR3 is CASSWDSVNIGELFF. The CDR3 coding sequence is TGTGCCAGCAGCTGGGACTCCGTGAACATCGGGGAGCTGTTTTTT.

About this clonotype: One end of the junction does not line up with germline, which may come from a read error. The chain carries TRBV5-1 and TRBJ2-7; 11 bases map to TRBD2. The CDR3 runs 16 residues. Germline assignment: CDR1 SGHRS and CDR2 YFSETQ. CDR3 in DNA: TGCGTCAGCAGCTTGGCAGGGACTAGCGGAGTCTACGAGCAATACTTC. It encodes CVSSLAGTSGVYEQYF.

Details on this clonotype: Relative to the germline gene, one junction end is altered; a read error may explain this. CDR3 DNA sequence: TGTGCCAGCAGATTGGGACTAGCGGGGATGGGCGAGAAGTACTTC. Amino acid sequence: CASRLGLAGMGEKYF. V usage is TRBV6-6 and J usage is TRBJ2-7, with 13 bases that match TRBD2. The CDR3 is 15 amino acids. The germline gives CDR1 MNHNY, CDR2 SVGAGI (reference sequence).

The V gene is TRBV11-2, the J gene TRBJ1-1, with D unclear. Germline CDR1 SGHAT, CDR2 FQNNGV. The CDR3 is made up of 16 amino acids. V lost 0 bases, J lost 3 bases, and 14 bases lay in between. The CDR3 DNA reads as TGTGCCAGCAGCTTAGAGTCAGGCCTGGCGGACACTGAAGCTTTCTTT. Translated: CASSLESGLADTEAFF.

The V and J genes are TRBV5-1 and TRBJ1-6, with 7 bases matching TRBD1. The CDR3 covers 15 residues. Losses at the gene ends were 7 bases for V and 5 bases for J; bases not matched to a gene: 9. Germline CDR1 is SGHRS and CDR2 is YFSETQ. The CDR3 loop is CASGMGQRNNSPLHF. CDR3 coding DNA: TGCGCCAGCGGCATGGGACAGCGAAATAATTCACCCCTCCACTTT.

A few counts support this clonotype. A much bigger clone sits one base away, suggesting this may be a read error. This chain uses TRBV29-1 with TRBJ2-5; perhaps TRBD2 as D (6 bases). Germline CDR1 reads SQVTM; CDR2 reads ANQGSEA. CDR3 length: 15 residues. The CDR3 DNA follows: TGCAGCGTTGAAGAACTAGCCTGGGGGGAAGAGATCCAGTACTTC. Its translation is CSVEELAWGEEIQYF.

As to this clonotype: Since the CDR3 does not end with the conserved phenylalanine or tryptophan, this likely comes from a read error. This chain joins TRBV30 and TRBJ2-2; weak D call: TRBD1 (5 bases). This CDR3 is 14 amino acids long. V shed 4 bases and J shed 7 bases, with 16 bases lying between them. The V gene's germline CDR1 is GTSNPN and CDR2 SVGIG (reference sequence). The CDR3 sequence: CAWTGKTRDGELFY. DNA of the CDR3: TGTGCCTGGACAGGGAAGACGCGCGACGGGGAGCTGTTTTAT.

A word on this clonotype: Lacking the conserved final phenylalanine or tryptophan, this CDR3 likely reflects a read error. Because the CDR3's place on the DNA is in doubt, the DNA is left out and the CDR3 is given as listed by TCRdb. The chain carries TRBV6-1 and TRBJ2-6; the DNA was not used to check the table's D call, TRBD1. Germline CDR1 and CDR2: MNHNS and SASEGT. Termini included, the CDR3 measures 14 amino acids. The CDR3 region is CASSVYWTEVVLTL.

This clonotype was detected only once. Sequence at one end of the junction differs from germline and may be a read error. The chain combines TRBV6-5 with TRBJ2-7, with D maybe TRBD2 (6 bases). The CDR3 contains 13 residues. CDR1 is MNHEY, CDR2 SVGAGI, per germline. The CDR3 nucleotides read TGTACCAGTACCCGGCGGGATGGCTACGAGCAGTACTTC. This codes for CTSTRRDGYEQYF.